This is a list of T cell receptor beta chains from one sample in a study of vaccination and CD4 T cells after COVID-19. These receptors are not linked to any known antigen. TCRdb ran MiXCR on the PCR reads and lists one entry per CDR3 protein. This table holds 5,000 to 7,500 distinct CDR3 sequences, about three fifths found once. The material sequenced was CD4+ T cells from blood, cultured in vitro. The receptors come from a human donor who had recovered from COVID-19. The conserved cysteine and the conserved F or W are not part of the CDR3 here. Fields, in order: V gene, CDR3 protein.

v_call: TRBV6-1
cdr3_aa: ASRESTGRAF

v_call: TRBV27
cdr3_aa: ASKRSGQIMNTIY

v_call: TRBV20-1
cdr3_aa: SARDLRGPGGTDTQY

v_call: TRBV7-3
cdr3_aa: ASSLSRGNEQF

v_call: TRBV2
cdr3_aa: ASRGSGGYT

v_call: TRBV11-3
cdr3_aa: ASSLAGKNTGELF

v_call: TRBV10-3
cdr3_aa: ATSPLQNTDTQY

v_call: TRBV10-3
cdr3_aa: AIRGSYEQY

v_call: TRBV19
cdr3_aa: ATSGENTGELF

v_call: TRBV7-9
cdr3_aa: ASSQRRGGAGGTDTQY

v_call: TRBV10-1
cdr3_aa: ASSRDMNTEAF

v_call: TRBV20-1
cdr3_aa: SARVPGNAYEQY

v_call: TRBV2
cdr3_aa: ASSGDRHTDTQY

v_call: TRBV6-1
cdr3_aa: ATRLGNQPQH

v_call: TRBV2
cdr3_aa: ASSEAGPRGRGYT

v_call: TRBV19
cdr3_aa: ASSIGASDTQY

v_call: TRBV27
cdr3_aa: ASSPRTGGYANRFGDVLGGYT

v_call: TRBV7-8
cdr3_aa: ASSLGGRGNTIY

v_call: TRBV12-3/TRBV12-4
cdr3_aa: ASSLSGVGYT

v_call: TRBV19
cdr3_aa: ASSPLTGGNQPQH

v_call: TRBV7-2
cdr3_aa: ASSLALGTKNTEAF

v_call: TRBV20-1
cdr3_aa: SARDPGRYEQY

v_call: TRBV6-1
cdr3_aa: ASKAPAGAYNEQF

v_call: TRBV6-5
cdr3_aa: ASSYSGGPTGNTIY

v_call: TRBV19
cdr3_aa: ASTYRVGTEAF

v_call: TRBV7-9
cdr3_aa: ASSGRTGVGGYT

v_call: TRBV6-4
cdr3_aa: ASSDSKYRGLNTEAF

v_call: TRBV25-1
cdr3_aa: ASSESGASYGYT

v_call: TRBV25-1
cdr3_aa: ASSESHTEAF

v_call: TRBV20-1
cdr3_aa: SARDLPSRSYEQY

v_call: TRBV19
cdr3_aa: ASSISGGAKSGEQY

v_call: TRBV20-1
cdr3_aa: SAREGSNQPRH

v_call: TRBV4-1
cdr3_aa: ASSQETYQPQH

v_call: TRBV11-1
cdr3_aa: ASSSPRGRSNTGELF

v_call: TRBV20-1
cdr3_aa: SARQGLSDGYT

v_call: TRBV4-1
cdr3_aa: ASSHLGSGRYPILETQY

v_call: TRBV20-1
cdr3_aa: SARGRGLTGNTIY

v_call: TRBV7-9
cdr3_aa: ASSSRGVGTEAF

v_call: TRBV11-2
cdr3_aa: ASSLVMTGGTYEQY

v_call: TRBV20-1
cdr3_aa: SARRGGSDKNIQY

v_call: TRBV30
cdr3_aa: AWSMENTIY

v_call: TRBV20-1
cdr3_aa: SASGQGYGYT

v_call: TRBV6-1
cdr3_aa: ASSVTGAQAINTEAF

v_call: TRBV27
cdr3_aa: ASSLTGTRAVETQY

v_call: TRBV20-1
cdr3_aa: SAKEVGLQLTYEQY

v_call: TRBV28
cdr3_aa: ASSEAGLLAKNIQY

v_call: TRBV10-3
cdr3_aa: AISESKGLYGYT

v_call: TRBV20-1
cdr3_aa: SASPVYQETQY

v_call: TRBV5-1
cdr3_aa: ASSLALAGGNNEQF